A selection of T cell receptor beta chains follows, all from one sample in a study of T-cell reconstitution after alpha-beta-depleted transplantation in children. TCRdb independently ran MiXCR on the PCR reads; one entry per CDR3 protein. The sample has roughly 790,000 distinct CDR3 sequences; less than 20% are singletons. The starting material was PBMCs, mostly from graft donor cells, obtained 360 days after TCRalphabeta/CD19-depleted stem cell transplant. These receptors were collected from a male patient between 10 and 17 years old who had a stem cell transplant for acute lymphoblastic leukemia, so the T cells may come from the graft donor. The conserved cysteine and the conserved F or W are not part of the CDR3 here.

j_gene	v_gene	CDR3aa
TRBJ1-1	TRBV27	ASSLSRQGESEAF
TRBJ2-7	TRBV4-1	ASSQDSNGEGSPWYYEQY
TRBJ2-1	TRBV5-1	ASSLQRGSNGNEQF
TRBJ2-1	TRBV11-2	ASSLALSYNEQF
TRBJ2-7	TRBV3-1	ASSQTSGRTSYEQY
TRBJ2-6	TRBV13	ASSSIAYSGANVLT
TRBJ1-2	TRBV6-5	ASSYNGDERGYT
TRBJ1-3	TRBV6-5	ASSSYWTSGNTIY
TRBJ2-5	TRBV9	ASSAGTTRQETQY
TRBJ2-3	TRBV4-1	ASRVVSGNTDTQY
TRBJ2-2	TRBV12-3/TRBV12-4	ASSLPYSLNTGELF
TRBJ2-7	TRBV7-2	ASSLRGTWPYEQY
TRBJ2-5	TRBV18	ASSPQTGLQETQY